Presented here are 5 T cell receptor beta chains from one specimen sequenced in a study of blood T cell repertoires in COVID-19. Clones were read by immunoSEQ multiplex PCR, and TCRdb kept only the in-frame ones, dropping some. The repertoire has roughly 450,000 clones, roughly 91% of them found once; the top ten carry approximately 0.65%. The sample consisted of PBMCs or T cells enriched from blood (not recorded which). The receptors shown here come from a man younger than 35 who had recovered from COVID-19.

The V and J genes are TRBV29-1 and TRBJ2-7; D might be TRBD1 (5 bases). This CDR3 has 13 amino acids. V lost 6 bases and J 3 bases, leaving 15 bases between the germline ends. Germline CDR1 reads SQVTM; CDR2 reads ANQGSEA. The CDR3 coding sequence is TGCAGCGTAAATATAGGGGCATACTACGAGCAGTACTTC. Translating it yields CSVNIGAYYEQYF.

This chain uses TRBV6-5 with TRBJ2-2, with D perhaps matching TRBD1 (6 bases). CDR1 is MNHEY, CDR2 SVGAGI, per germline. The CDR3 runs 14 residues. V lost 7 bases, J lost 4 bases, and 13 bases lay in between. This CDR3 is CASISGQLTGELFF. The CDR3 DNA is TGTGCCAGCATTTCAGGACAGCTCACCGGGGAGCTGTTTTTT.

This chain uses TRBV7-9 with TRBJ1-1; a weak D match, TRBD1 (6 bases). V was trimmed by 1 base and J by 4 bases, leaving 13 bases between them. CDR1 and CDR2 (germline): SEHNR, FQNEAQ (reference sequence). The CDR3 is 15 amino acids. The DNA of the CDR3 is TGTGCCAGCAGCTTAGGGGGAAACAGGGCCACTGAAGCTTTCTTT. Translated: CASSLGGNRATEAFF. The full variable domain, with the rest looked up from reference TRBV7-9 and TRBJ1-1, is DTGVSQNPRHKITKRGQNVTFRCDPISEHNRLYWYRQTLGQGPEFLTYFQNEAQLEKSRLLSDRFSAERPKGSFSTLEIQRTEQGDSAMYLCASSLGGNRATEAFFGQGTRLTVV.

The CDR3, as DNA: TGTGCCAGCAGCCTACGTCCGGGACAGGGAAGCAGGGCAGATACGCAGTATTTT. The encoded protein is CASSLRPGQGSRADTQYF. The chain joins TRBV13 to TRBJ2-3, with 9 bases lining up with TRBD1. The CDR3 runs to 18 residues. V trimming: 5 bases; J trimming: 4 bases; junction bases outside the gene matches: 16. Germline values: CDR1 PRHDT, CDR2 FYEKMQ (reference sequence). Filled out from reference TRBV13 and TRBJ2-3, the complete variable domain reads AAGVIQSPRHLIKEKRETATLKCYPIPRHDTVYWYQQGPGQDPQFLISFYEKMQSDKGSIPDRFSAQQFSDYHSELNMSSLELGDSALYFCASSLRPGQGSRADTQYFGPGTRLTVL.

This chain links TRBV24-1 with TRBJ1-2; the D is unclear. The CDR3 has 14 residues. Germline V lookup: CDR1 KGHDR, CDR2 SFDVKD. Between the trimmed V and J ends, which lost 1 base and 3 bases, there was a span of 8 bases. CDR3 amino acids: CATSDFWQDYGYTF. CDR3 nucleotide sequence: TGTGCCACCAGTGATTTCTGGCAGGACTATGGCTACACCTTC.